Sequencing of this TCR beta chain was carried out in a study of T cell repertoires in cytomegalovirus infection. Overall study: Selected CMV epitopes included recently identified HLA-C-restricted ones as well as well-studied HLA-B-restricted ones. Public TCR beta signatures were indicative of both CMV infection and a matching HLA type.

TCRdb re-derived calls from the reads in MiXCR, one entry per CDR3 protein. The data hold over 45,000 distinct CDR3 sequences, with approximately 19% observed a single time. CDR1 and CDR2 from the germline V gene are MDHEN and SYDVKM. Between the trimmed V and J ends, which lost 4 bases and 0 bases, there was a span of 7 bases. The CDR3 consists of 14 residues. Study observations and caveats: Frequencies of public TCR beta families were cumulated, and this identified carriers of CMV plus the relevant HLA. Ex vivo responses were dominated by HLA-C-restricted CMV-specific TCR beta clonotypes.

As for this clonotype: Its target is not known.

The sequencing here drew on CD8+ T cells from cultured PBMCs, taken from culture after CMV antigen stimulation. This receptor was obtained from a human donor in good health (CMV status not recorded). Some clones in this sample may be carry-over from other donors' samples. The chain combines TRBV28 with TRBJ1-5; D is possibly TRBD1 (6 bases). The CDR3 DNA is TGTGCCAGCAGTTCGGACAGTAGCAATCAGCCCCAGCATTTT. Translated: CASSSDSSNQPQHF. The full variable domain, with the rest looked up from reference TRBV28 and TRBJ1-5, is DVKVTQSSRYLVKRTGEKVFLECVQDMDHENMFWYRQDPGLGLRLIYFSYDVKMKEKGDIPEGYSVSREKKERFSLILESASTNQTSMYLCASSSDSSNQPQHFGDGTRLSIL.